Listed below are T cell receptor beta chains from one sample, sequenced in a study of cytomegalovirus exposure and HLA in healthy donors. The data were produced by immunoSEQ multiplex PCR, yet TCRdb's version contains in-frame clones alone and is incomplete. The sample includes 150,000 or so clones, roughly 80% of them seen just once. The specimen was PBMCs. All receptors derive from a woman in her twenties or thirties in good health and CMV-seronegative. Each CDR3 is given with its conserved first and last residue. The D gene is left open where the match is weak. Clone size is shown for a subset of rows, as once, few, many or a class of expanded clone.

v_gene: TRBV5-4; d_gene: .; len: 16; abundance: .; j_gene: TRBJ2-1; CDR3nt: TGTGCCAGCAGCTTGGGTGCGGGGAGCTCCTACAATGAGCAGTTCTTC; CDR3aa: CASSLGAGSSYNEQFF
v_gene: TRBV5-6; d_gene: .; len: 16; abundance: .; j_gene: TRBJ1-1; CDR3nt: TGTGCCAGCAGCTTGAAAGAGGGGGGGCTGAACACTGAAGCTTTCTTT; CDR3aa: CASSLKEGGLNTEAFF
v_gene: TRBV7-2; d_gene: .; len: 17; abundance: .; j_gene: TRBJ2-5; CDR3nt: TGTGCCAGCAGCTTGCTACCCGGAGGGGGGGCTCCGAAGACCCAGTACTTC; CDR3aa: CASSLLPGGGAPKTQYF
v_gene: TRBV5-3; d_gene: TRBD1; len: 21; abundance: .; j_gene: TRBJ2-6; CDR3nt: TGTGCCAGAAGCGAACCGAAAAACCGGGACAGGGGGACTCCTGGGGCCAACGGCCTGACTTTC; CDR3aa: CARSEPKNRDRGTPGANGLTF
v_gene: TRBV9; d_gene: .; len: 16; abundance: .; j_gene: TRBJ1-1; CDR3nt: TGTGCCAGCAGCGCCCGGGCCCCCATCGGGGGGACTGAAGCTTTCTTT; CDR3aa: CASSARAPIGGTEAFF
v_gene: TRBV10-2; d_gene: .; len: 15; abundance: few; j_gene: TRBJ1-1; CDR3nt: TGCGCCAGCAGTGAGCCGAGTTCCCAGGGGACTGAAGCTTTCTTT; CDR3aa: CASSEPSSQGTEAFF
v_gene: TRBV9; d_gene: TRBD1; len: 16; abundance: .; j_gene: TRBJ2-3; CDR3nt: TGTGCCAGCAGCATCTTGGGACAGGGGGCTGTAGATACGCAGTATTTT; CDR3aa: CASSILGQGAVDTQYF
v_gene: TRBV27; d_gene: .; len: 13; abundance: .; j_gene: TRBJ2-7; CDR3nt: TGTGCCAGCAGCCCACTCTCCCATGGAAAGCGGTACTTC; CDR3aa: CASSPLSHGKRYF
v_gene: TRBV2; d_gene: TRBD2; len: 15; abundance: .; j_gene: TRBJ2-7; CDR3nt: TGTGCCAGCAGTGGGGAGCGGGGGGGCCCATACGAGCAGTACTTC; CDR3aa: CASSGERGGPYEQYF
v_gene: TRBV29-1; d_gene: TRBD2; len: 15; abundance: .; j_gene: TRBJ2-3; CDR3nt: TGCAGCGTTCAGACTAGCGGGGGGCCCACAGATACGCAGTATTTT; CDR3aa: CSVQTSGGPTDTQYF
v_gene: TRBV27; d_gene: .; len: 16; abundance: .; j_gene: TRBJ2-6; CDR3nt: TGTGCCAGCACTCACGACAGTTACTCTGGGGCCAACGTCCTGACTTTC; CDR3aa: CASTHDSYSGANVLTF
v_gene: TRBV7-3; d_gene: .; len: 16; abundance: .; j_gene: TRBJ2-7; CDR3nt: TGTGCCAGCAGCCCTGGGAGTAGGGACACCTCCTACGAGCAGTACTTC; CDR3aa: CASSPGSRDTSYEQYF
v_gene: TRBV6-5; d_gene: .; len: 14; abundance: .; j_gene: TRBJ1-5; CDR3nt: TGTGCCAGCAGAGAGTACGGGGACAATCAGCCCCAGCATTTT; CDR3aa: CASREYGDNQPQHF
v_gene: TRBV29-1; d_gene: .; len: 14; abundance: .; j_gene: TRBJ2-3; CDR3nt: TGCAGCGTCGAACCCCCTACTAGCACAGATACGCAGTATTTT; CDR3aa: CSVEPPTSTDTQYF
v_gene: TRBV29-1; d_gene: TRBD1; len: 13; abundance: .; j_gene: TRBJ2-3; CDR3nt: TGCAGCGTAGGGACAGGGAAGACAGATACGCAGTATTTT; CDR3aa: CSVGTGKTDTQYF
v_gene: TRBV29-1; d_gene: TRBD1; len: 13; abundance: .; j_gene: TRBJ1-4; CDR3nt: TGCAGCGTTGGGGGGGCAGGGGGTGAAAAACTGTTTTTT; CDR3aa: CSVGGAGGEKLFF
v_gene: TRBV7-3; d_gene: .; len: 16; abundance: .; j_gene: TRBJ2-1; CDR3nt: TGTGCCAGCAGCTTAATCCCTCTCGCGGGGGCCAATGAGCAGTTCTTC; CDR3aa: CASSLIPLAGANEQFF
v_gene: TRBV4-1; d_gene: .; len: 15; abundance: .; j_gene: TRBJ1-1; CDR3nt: TGCGCCAGCAGGTGGGGGGGCTCCGCGGGCACTGAAGCTTTCTTT; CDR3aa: CASRWGGSAGTEAFF
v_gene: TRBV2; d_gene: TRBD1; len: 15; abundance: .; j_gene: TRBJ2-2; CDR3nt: TGTGCCAGCAAGAGGACAGGGACAAACACCGGGGAGCTGTTTTTT; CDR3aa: CASKRTGTNTGELFF
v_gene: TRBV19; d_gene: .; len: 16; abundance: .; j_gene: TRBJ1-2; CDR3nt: TGTGCCAGTAGTATCTTGGCCCTCTCCGCTAACTATGGCTACACCTTC; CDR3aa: CASSILALSANYGYTF
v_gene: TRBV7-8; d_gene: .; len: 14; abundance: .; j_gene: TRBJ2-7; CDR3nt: TGTGCCAGCAGCTTAGGCCCTACAGCCTACGAGCAGTACTTC; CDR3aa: CASSLGPTAYEQYF
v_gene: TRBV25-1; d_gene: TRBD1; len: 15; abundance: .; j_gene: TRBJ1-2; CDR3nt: TGTGCCAGCAGTGCCTCCCTGGACAGGGGGCTTGGCTACACCTTC; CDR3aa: CASSASLDRGLGYTF
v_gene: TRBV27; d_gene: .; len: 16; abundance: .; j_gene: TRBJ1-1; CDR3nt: TGTGCCAGCAGTTTTCGAATACAGGACATGAACACTGAAGCTTTCTTT; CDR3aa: CASSFRIQDMNTEAFF
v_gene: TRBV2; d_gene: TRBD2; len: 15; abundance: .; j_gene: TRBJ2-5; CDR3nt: TGTGCCAGCAGTGACGGGCTAGCGGACCAAGAGACCCAGTACTTC; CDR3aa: CASSDGLADQETQYF
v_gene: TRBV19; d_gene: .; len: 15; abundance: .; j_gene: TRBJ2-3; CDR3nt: TGTGCCAGTAGGTTGGGCACCAGTGGCACAGATACGCAGTATTTT; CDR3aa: CASRLGTSGTDTQYF
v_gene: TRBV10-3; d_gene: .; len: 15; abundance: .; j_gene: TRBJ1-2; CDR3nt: TGTGCCATCAGTGCCCCACAGGGACCCAACTATGGCTACACCTTC; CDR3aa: CAISAPQGPNYGYTF
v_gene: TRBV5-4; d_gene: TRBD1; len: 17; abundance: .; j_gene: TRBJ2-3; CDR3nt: TGTGCCAGCAGCTTGGTGTATTGGACAGGGGGCACAGATACGCAGTATTTT; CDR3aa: CASSLVYWTGGTDTQYF
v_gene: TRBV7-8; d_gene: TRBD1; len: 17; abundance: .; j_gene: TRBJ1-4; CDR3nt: TGTGCCAGCAGCTTAGCTTCTATTGCGACAGGGAGTGAAAAACTGTTTTTT; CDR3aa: CASSLASIATGSEKLFF
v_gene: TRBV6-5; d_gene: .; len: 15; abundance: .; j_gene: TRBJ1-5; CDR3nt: TGTGCCAGCAGTTACTCGAGGAATGGAGATCAGCCCCAGCATTTT; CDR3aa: CASSYSRNGDQPQHF
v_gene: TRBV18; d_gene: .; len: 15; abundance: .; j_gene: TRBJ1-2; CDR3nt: TGTGCCAGCTCACCAAGACAGACAGCTAACTATGGCTACACCTTC; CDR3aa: CASSPRQTANYGYTF
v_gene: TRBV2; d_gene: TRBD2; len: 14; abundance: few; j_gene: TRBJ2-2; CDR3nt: TGTGCCAGCCAAAGCGGGGGGGCATCCGGGGAGCTGTTTTTT; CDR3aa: CASQSGGASGELFF
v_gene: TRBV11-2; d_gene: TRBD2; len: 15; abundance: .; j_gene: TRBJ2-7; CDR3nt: TGTGCCAGCAAAGGACTAGCGGGGTCCTCGTTCGAGCAGTACTTC; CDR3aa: CASKGLAGSSFEQYF
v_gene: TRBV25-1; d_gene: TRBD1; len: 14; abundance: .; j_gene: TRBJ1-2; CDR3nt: TGTGCCAGCAGTAGAGGACAGGCGAACTATGGCTACACCTTC; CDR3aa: CASSRGQANYGYTF
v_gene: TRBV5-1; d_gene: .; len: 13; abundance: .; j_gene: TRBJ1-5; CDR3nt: TGCGCCAGCAGCTTAGGCGGCTTGGAGCCCCAGCATTTT; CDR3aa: CASSLGGLEPQHF
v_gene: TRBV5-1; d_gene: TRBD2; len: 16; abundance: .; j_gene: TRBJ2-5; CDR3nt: TGCGCCAGCAGCTTGGGTAGCGGGGGGTACCAAGAGACCCAGTACTTC; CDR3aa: CASSLGSGGYQETQYF
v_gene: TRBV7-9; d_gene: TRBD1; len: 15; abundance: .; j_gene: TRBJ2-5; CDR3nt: TGTGCCAGCAGCTTAGTGTACAGGGGGGCAGAGACCCAGTACTTC; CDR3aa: CASSLVYRGAETQYF
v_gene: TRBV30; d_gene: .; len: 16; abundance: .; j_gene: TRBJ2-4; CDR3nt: TGTGCCTGGGGGAAAGAGGGTGGGTCGGCCAAAAACATTCAGTACTTC; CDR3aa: CAWGKEGGSAKNIQYF
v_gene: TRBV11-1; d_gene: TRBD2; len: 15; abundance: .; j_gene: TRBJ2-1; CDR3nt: TGTGCCAGCAGCATCGGGACTAGCGGGGTTAATGAGCAGTTCTTC; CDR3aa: CASSIGTSGVNEQFF
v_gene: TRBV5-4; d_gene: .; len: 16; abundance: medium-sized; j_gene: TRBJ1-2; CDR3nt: TGTGCCAGCAGCGCCCTGGACAGATCAAATGTTGATGGCTACACCTTC; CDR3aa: CASSALDRSNVDGYTF
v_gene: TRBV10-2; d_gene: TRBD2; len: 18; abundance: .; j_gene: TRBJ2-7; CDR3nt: TGCGCCAGCAGTGACAGGACTAGCGGGGGGCAACGCTCCTACGAGCAGTACTTC; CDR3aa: CASSDRTSGGQRSYEQYF
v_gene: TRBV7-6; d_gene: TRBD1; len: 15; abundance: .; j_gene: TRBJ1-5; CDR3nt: TGTGCCAGCAGCTTGGACAGGGGGATTGATCAGCCCCAGCATTTT; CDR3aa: CASSLDRGIDQPQHF
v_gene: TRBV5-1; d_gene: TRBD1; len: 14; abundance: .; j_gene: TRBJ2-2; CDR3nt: TGCGCCAGCAGCCTCGGGACAGGAGGAGGAGAGCTGTTTTTT; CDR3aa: CASSLGTGGGELFF
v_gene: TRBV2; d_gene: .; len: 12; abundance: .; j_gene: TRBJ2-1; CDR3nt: TGTGCCAGCAGTGCACTTTACAATGAGCAGTTCTTC; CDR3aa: CASSALYNEQFF
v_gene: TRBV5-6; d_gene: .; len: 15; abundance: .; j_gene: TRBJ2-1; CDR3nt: TGTGCCAGCAGCTTGGGAGGGTACTCCTACAATGAGCAGTTCTTC; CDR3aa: CASSLGGYSYNEQFF
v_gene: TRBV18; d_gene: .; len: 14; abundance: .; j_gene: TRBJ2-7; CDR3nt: TGTGCCAGCTCACCGCCGGGAATAATTGGCGAGCAGTACTTC; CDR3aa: CASSPPGIIGEQYF
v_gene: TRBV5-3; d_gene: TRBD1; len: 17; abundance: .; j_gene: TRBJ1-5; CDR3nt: TGTGCCAGAAGCTTGGTGCACAGGGGGGGGTCTAGGCAGCCCCAGCATTTT; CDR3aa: CARSLVHRGGSRQPQHF
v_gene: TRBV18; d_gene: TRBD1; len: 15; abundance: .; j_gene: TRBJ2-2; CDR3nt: TGTGCCAGCTCAACCGGGACAGGGGGCACCGGGGAGCTGTTTTTT; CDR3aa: CASSTGTGGTGELFF
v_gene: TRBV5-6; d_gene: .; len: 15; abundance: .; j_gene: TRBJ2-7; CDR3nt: TGTGCCAGCAGCCAGCTTGGGGGGGCCCGGGGAGAGCAGTACTTC; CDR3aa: CASSQLGGARGEQYF
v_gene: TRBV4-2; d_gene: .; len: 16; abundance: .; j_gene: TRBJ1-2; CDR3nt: TGTGCCAGCAGCCTCCGGACAGAACTTTTTAACTATGGCTACACCTTC; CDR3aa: CASSLRTELFNYGYTF
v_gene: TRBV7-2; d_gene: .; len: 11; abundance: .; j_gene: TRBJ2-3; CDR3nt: TGTGCCAGCAGCCATGCAGATACGCAGTATTTT; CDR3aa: CASSHADTQYF
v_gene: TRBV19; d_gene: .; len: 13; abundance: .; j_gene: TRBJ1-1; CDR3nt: TGTGCCAGTACCCTAAAAAGGAACACTGAAGCTTTCTTT; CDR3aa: CASTLKRNTEAFF
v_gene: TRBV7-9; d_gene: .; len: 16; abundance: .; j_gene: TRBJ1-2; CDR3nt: TGTGCCAGCAGCTTAGGAGGGAGGGAAGCTAACTATGGCTACACCTTC; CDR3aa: CASSLGGREANYGYTF
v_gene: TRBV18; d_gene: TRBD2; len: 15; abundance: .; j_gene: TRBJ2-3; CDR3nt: TGTGCCAGCTCACCAGCGGGGGTTAGCACAGATACGCAGTATTTT; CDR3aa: CASSPAGVSTDTQYF
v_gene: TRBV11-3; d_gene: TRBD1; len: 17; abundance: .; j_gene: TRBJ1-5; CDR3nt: TGTGCCAGCAGCTTAGTTGGAATGTGGGACAGAGATCAGCCCCAGCATTTT; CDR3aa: CASSLVGMWDRDQPQHF
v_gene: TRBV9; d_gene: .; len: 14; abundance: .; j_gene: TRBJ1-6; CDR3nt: TGTGCCAGCAGCCCTCGGACAGCGAATTCACCCCTCCACTTT; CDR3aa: CASSPRTANSPLHF
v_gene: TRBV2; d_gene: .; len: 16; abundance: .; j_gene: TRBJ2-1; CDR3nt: TGTGCCAGCAGCCGGGACTTACGGAGCTCCTACAATGAGCAGTTCTTC; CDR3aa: CASSRDLRSSYNEQFF
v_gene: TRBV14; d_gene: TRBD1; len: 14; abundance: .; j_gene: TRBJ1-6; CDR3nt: TGTGCCAGCAGCCCTGGGACAGGGCCTTCACCCCTCCACTTT; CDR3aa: CASSPGTGPSPLHF
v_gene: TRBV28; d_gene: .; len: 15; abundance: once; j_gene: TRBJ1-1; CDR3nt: TGTGCCAGCAGTGACCCGGGCCGGGAGAACACTGAAGCTTTCTTT; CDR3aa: CASSDPGRENTEAFF